This TCR beta chain was obtained from a study of human T cells and chemical hapten exposure. In the study overall: Patch testing placed 0.01% DPC on the upper back, with readings at 6 days.

Germline CDR1 reads MNHNS; CDR2 reads SASEGT. The CDR3 spans 15 residues. With 7 bases clipped from V and 5 bases from J, the junction kept 9 bases outside the gene matches. The sample holds a few counts of this clonotype. TCRdb passed the RACE reads through MiXCR, listing each CDR3 protein once. The data contain approximately 87,000 distinct CDR3 sequences, 9.5% to 12% of them singletons. Time point in this sample: patch test 2, 6 weeks after DPC sensitization. Treatment of the sample: therapeutic diphenylcyclopropenone sensitization with weekly scalp DPC. Sequenced material: whole blood, taken in connection with sensitization to the hapten diphenylcyclopropenone (DPC). The TCR sequence derives from a woman aged 40 to 50 with alopecia areata. Some clones in this sample may be carry-over from other donors' samples. J is TRBJ2-5 and V is TRBV6-1; 11 bases map to TRBD1. CDR3 region: CASTSGQGARETQYF. CDR3 in DNA: TGTGCCAGCACCAGCGGACAGGGGGCCCGGGAGACCCAGTACTTC.